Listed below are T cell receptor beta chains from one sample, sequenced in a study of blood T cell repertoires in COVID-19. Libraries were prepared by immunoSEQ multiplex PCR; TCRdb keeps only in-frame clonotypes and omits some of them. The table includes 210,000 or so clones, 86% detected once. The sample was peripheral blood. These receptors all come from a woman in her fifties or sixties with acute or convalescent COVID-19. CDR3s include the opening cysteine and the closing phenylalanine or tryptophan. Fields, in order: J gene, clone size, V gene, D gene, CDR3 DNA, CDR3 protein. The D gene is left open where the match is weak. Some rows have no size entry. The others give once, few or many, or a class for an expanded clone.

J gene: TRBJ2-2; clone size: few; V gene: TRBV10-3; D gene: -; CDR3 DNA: TGTGCCATCAGTGAGCAGGGGTGGGAGCTGTTTTTT; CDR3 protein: CAISEQGWELFF
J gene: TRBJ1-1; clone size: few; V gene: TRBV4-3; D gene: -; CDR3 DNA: TGCGCCAGCAGCCAAGGGCGGAGCATGAACACTGAAGCTTTCTTT; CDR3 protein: CASSQGRSMNTEAFF
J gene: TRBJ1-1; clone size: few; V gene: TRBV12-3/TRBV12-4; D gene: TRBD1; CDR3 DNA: TGTGCCAGCAGCTTTAGGGGGCTCACTGAAGCTTTCTTT; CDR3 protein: CASSFRGLTEAFF
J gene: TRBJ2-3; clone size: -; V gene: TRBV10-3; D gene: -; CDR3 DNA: TGTGCCATCGGATCACAGGGCTCGTTGAGCACAGATACGCAGTATTTT; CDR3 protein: CAIGSQGSLSTDTQYF
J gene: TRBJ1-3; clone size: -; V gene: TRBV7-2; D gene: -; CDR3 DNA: TGTGCCAGCAGTACAGACGGTTACGGAAACACCATATATTTT; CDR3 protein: CASSTDGYGNTIYF
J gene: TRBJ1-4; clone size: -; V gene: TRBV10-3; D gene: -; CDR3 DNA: TGTGCCATCAGTGGCGGAGGGGACGCAACTAATGAAAAACTGTTTTTT; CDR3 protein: CAISGGGDATNEKLFF
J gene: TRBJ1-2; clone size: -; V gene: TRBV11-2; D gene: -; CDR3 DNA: TGTGCCAGCAGCCCCGACCTGTACGGGTATGGCTACACCTTC; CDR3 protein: CASSPDLYGYGYTF
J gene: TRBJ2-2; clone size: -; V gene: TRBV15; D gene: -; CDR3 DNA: TGTGCCACCAGCATCATAGGAGGGGGGGAGCTGTTTTTT; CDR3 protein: CATSIIGGGELFF
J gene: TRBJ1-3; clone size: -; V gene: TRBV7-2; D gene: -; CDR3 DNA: TGTGCCACCTCGGACAGCCTCTTTGGAAACACCATATATTTT; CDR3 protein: CATSDSLFGNTIYF
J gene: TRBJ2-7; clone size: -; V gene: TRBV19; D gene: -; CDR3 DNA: TGTGCCAGTTCAGGGGTCAGGCTCGAGCAGTACTTC; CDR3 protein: CASSGVRLEQYF
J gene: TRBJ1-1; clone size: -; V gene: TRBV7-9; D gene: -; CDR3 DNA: TGTGCCAGCAGCTTAGTAGGCAGGGATAGAACTGAAGCTTTCTTT; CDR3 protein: CASSLVGRDRTEAFF
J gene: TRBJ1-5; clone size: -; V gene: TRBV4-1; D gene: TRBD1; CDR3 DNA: TGCGCCAGCAGCCCAAGGGACAGGGGTAACGGCAATCAGCCCCAGCATTTT; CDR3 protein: CASSPRDRGNGNQPQHF
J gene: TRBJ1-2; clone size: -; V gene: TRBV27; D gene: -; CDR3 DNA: TGTGCCAGCAGTTTAGGGCAGGCTTATGGCTACACCTTC; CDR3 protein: CASSLGQAYGYTF
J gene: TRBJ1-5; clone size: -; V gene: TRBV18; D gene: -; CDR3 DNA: TGTGCCAGCTCCGGACAGAACAATCAGCCCCAGCATTTT; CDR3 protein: CASSGQNNQPQHF
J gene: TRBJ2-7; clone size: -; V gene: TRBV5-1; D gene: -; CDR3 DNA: TGCGCCAGCAGCTTAACCTATCAGGGCCCATACGAGCAGTACTTC; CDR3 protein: CASSLTYQGPYEQYF
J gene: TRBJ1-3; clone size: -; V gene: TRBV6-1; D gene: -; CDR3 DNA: TGTGCCAGCTTGGGACATTCTGGAAACACCATATATTTT; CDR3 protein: CASLGHSGNTIYF
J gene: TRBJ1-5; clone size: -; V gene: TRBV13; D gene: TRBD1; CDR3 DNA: TGTGCCAGCAGCTACGGACAGGGCGGCAATCAGCCCCAGCATTTT; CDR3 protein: CASSYGQGGNQPQHF
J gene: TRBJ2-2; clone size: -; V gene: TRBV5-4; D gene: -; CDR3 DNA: TGTGCCAGCAGCTTGGATTCCCAAACGAACACCGGGGAGCTGTTTTTT; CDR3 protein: CASSLDSQTNTGELFF
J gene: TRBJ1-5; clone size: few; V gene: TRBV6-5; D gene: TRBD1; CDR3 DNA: TGTGCCAGCAGCCCGAACAGGGGTTGGGATCAGCCCCAGCATTTT; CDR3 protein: CASSPNRGWDQPQHF
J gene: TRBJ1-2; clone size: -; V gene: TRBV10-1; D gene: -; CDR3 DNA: TGCGCCAGCAGTGAATACAGGGACTATGGCTACACCTTC; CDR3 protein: CASSEYRDYGYTF
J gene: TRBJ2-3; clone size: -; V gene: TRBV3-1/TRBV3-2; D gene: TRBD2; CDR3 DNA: TGTGCCAGCAGCCAAGAGCGGGAGAATTTGTATTTT; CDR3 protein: CASSQERENLYF
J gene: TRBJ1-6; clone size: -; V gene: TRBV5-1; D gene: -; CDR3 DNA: TGCGCCAGCAGCTTGATCAGGGTCACCTATAATTCACCCCTCCACTTT; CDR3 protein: CASSLIRVTYNSPLHF
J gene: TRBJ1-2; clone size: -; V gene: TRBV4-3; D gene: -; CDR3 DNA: TGCGCCAGCAGCCAGGGCCGGCAGGCACTTGGCTATGGCTACACCTTC; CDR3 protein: CASSQGRQALGYGYTF
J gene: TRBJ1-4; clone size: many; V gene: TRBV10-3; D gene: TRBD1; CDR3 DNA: TGTGCCATCAGTGAGACACTACAGGGGGCGGGTGAAAAACTGTTTTTT; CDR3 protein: CAISETLQGAGEKLFF
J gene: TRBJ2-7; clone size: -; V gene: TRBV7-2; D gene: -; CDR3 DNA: TGTGCCAGCAGCTTAGCGTTGGAGTACGAGCAGTACTTC; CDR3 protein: CASSLALEYEQYF
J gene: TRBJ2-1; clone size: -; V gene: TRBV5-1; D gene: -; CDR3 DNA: TGCGCCAGCAGCTTAAAACCAGGGTACAATGAGCAGTTCTTC; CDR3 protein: CASSLKPGYNEQFF
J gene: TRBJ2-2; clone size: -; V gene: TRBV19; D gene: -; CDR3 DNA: TGTGCCAGTAGTATAATGGGAAGCGGCGGGGAGCTGTTTTTT; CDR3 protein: CASSIMGSGGELFF
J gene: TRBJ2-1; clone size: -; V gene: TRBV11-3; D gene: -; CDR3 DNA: TGTGCCAGCAGCACGGGTAATGAGCAGTTCTTC; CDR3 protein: CASSTGNEQFF
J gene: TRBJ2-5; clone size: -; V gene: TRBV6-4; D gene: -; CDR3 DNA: TGTGCCAGCAGAGATAGCGGCTCGGAGACCCAGTACTTC; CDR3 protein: CASRDSGSETQYF
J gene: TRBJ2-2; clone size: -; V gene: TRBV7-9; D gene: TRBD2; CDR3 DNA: TGTGCCAGCAGCTCCGATAGCGGGAAAAACACCGGGGAGCTGTTTTTT; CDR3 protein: CASSSDSGKNTGELFF
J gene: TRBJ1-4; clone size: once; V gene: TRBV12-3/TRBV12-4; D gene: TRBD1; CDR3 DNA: TGTGCCAGCAGCTCGGACAGGGGCGGAAAACTGTTTTTT; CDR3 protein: CASSSDRGGKLFF
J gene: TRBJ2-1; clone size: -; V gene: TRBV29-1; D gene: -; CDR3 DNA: TGCAGCGTTGGGCAAAATGAGCAGTTCTTC; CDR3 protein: CSVGQNEQFF
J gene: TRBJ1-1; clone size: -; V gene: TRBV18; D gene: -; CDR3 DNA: TGTGCCAGCTCCCAGAGGGCTGGGACTGAAGCTTTCTTT; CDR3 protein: CASSQRAGTEAFF
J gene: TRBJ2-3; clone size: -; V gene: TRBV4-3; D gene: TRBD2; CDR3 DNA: TGCGCCAGCAGCCAAGGACTAGCGACAGATACGCAGTATTTT; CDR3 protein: CASSQGLATDTQYF
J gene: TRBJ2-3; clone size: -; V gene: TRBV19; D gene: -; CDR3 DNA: TGTGCCAGTAGTGCTGGGAGAGCGGGCACAGATACGCAGTATTTT; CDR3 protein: CASSAGRAGTDTQYF
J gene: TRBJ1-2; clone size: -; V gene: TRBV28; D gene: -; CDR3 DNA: TGTGCCAGCAGTTGGGCCGGGGGGAGCGGCTACACCTTC; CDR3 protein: CASSWAGGSGYTF
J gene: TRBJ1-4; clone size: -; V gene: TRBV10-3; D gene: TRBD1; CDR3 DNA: TGTGCCATCAGTCAGCTCCCGGGACAGGGGCACGAAAAACTGTTTTTT; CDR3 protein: CAISQLPGQGHEKLFF
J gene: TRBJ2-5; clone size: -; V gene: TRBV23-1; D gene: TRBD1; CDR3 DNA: TGCGCCAGCAGTCAATGGGCCAGGGGGATCCAAGAGACCCAGTACTTC; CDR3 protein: CASSQWARGIQETQYF
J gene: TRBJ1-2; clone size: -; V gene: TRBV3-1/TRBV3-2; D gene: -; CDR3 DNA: TGTGCCAGCACCCTGCGGGGAAGTGGTGGCTACACCTTC; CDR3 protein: CASTLRGSGGYTF
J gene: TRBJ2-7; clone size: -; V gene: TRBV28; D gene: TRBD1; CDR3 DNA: TGTGCCAGCAGTGTCTCGACAGGGGTCCCCTACGAGCAGTACTTC; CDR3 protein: CASSVSTGVPYEQYF
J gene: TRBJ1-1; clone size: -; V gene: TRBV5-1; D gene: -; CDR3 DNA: TGCGCCAGCAGCCCGTCAGGGGAGAACACTGAAGCTTTCTTT; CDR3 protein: CASSPSGENTEAFF
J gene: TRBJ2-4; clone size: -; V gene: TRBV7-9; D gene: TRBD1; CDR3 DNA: TGTGCCAGCAGCTGGGGACAGGGGGAAAACATTCAGTACTTC; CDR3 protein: CASSWGQGENIQYF
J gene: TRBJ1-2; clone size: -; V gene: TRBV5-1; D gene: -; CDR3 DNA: TGCGCCAGCAGCCCACAGGGCCAAGGAAATGGCTACACCTTC; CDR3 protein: CASSPQGQGNGYTF
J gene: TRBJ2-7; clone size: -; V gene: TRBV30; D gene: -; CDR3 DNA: TGTGCCGGTACTAGAGGCGGCGAGCAGTACTTC; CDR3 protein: CAGTRGGEQYF
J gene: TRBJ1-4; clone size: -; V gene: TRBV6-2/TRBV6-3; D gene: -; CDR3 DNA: TGTGCCAGCAGTTACAGGGGAACTAATGAAAAACTGTTTTTT; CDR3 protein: CASSYRGTNEKLFF
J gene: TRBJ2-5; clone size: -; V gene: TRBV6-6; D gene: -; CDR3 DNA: TGTGCCAGCAGTACGGGGATGGGGGGTTTGGAGACCCAGTACTTC; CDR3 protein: CASSTGMGGLETQYF
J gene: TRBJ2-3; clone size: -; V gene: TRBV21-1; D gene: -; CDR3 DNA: TGTGCCAGCAGCAAAGGGACAGGGTCAGATACGCAGTATTTT; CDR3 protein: CASSKGTGSDTQYF
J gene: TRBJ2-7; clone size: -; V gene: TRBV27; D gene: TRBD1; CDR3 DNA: TGTGCCAGCAGTTTCACAGGGGGCAGCTACGAGCAGTACTTC; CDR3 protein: CASSFTGGSYEQYF
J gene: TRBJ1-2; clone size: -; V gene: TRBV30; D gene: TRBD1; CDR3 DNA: TGTGCCTGGAGTGTAGGGGGACAGTCATTATATGGCTACACCTTC; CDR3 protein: CAWSVGGQSLYGYTF
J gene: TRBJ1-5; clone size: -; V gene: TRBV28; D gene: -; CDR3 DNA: TGTGCCAGCAGTGGGGGCCAGGGCCATCAGCCCCAGCATTTT; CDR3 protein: CASSGGQGHQPQHF
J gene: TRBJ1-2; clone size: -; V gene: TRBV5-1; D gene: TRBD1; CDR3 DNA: TGCGCCAGCAGCAATTGGACAGGGCGGGGGTATGGCTACACCTTC; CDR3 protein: CASSNWTGRGYGYTF
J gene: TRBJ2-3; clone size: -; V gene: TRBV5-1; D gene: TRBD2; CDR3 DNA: TGCGCCAGCAGCTTGGTACGGGAGGGCCGGGCAGATACGCAGTATTTT; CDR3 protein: CASSLVREGRADTQYF
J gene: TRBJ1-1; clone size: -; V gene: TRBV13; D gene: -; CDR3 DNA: TGTGCCAGCAGCTCGACAGGCGTAGAAGCTTTCTTT; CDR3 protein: CASSSTGVEAFF
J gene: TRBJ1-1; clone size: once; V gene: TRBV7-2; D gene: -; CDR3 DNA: TGTGCCAGCAGCGCCCTTGAGTTAGCTTTCTTT; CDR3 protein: CASSALELAFF